What follows is one TCR beta chain and its context. What it binds is unknown. CDR3 length equals 16 residues. Germline CDR1 and CDR2: LNHDA and SQIVND (reference sequence). Trimming at V came to 0 bases and at J to 4 bases, leaving 1 base not matched to a gene. This record belongs to a study of cytomegalovirus exposure and HLA in healthy donors. Study information: Prior work identified 120 million or so unique TCR beta sequences in 190 million or so T cells. Study conclusions and caveats: Indistinguishable V segments, including TRBV6-2 and TRBV6-3, were excluded. Sequencing artifact likely explains a cluster of highly shared sequence variants.

The PCR ran on 60 Vbeta and 13 Jbeta primers. In the study's own analysis: It was a later analysis that counted roughly 80 million unique TCR beta chains, of which 8.5 million to 12 million were shared. Some clones are missing from TCRdb's copy, which holds only in-frame ones; the method was immunoSEQ multiplex PCR. For V, J and clone size, that table is used; D and trimming come from the DNA. The sample lists 140,000 or so clones; roughly 72% were seen once. The specimen was PBMCs. This chain uses TRBV19 with TRBJ2-5; 14 bases are shared with TRBD2. The receptor's source is a man aged 40-50 years in good health and CMV-seronegative. Written as DNA, the CDR3 is TGTGCCAGTAGTATAGAGGGACTAGCGGGAGTAGAGACCCAGTACTTC. Protein: CASSIEGLAGVETQYF.